These 14 T cell receptor beta chains were all obtained from the same sample, sequenced in a study of response to subunit inactivated influenza vaccine. TCRdb redid the calling of the RT-PCR reads with MiXCR, one entry per CDR3 protein. This sample carries roughly 500,000 distinct CDR3 sequences, 15% to 20% of them seen once, and the ten largest clones take less than 4%. Sequencing was performed on CD4+ T cells sorted from PBMCs, taken around 25 months after vaccination. These receptors were obtained from a man between 50 and 69 years old who received an inactivated influenza vaccine.

This clonotype was counted only a few times. The chain uses TRBV5-1 and TRBJ2-6, with unresolved D. The CDR3 consists of 16 residues. Between the trimmed V and J ends, which lost 4 bases and 1 base, there was a span of 12 bases. CDR1 and CDR2 from the germline V gene are SGHRS and YFSETQ. The CDR3 region is CASSPRGVSGANVLTF. In nucleotides, the CDR3 is TGCGCCAGCAGCCCCCGCGGTGTTTCTGGGGCCAACGTCCTGACTTTC. Based on the CDR3 plus reference TRBV5-1 and TRBJ2-6, the full variable domain is KAGVTQTPRYLIKTRGQQVTLSCSPISGHRSVSWYQQTPGQGLQFLFEYFSETQRNKGNFPGRFSGRQFSNSRSEMNVSTLELGDSALYLCASSPRGVSGANVLTFGAGSRLTVL.

This clonotype has only a few counts. CDR3 loop: CSARIPRGSGETQYF. The CDR3 DNA reads as TGCAGTGCGCGAATACCGCGGGGGAGCGGGGAGACCCAGTACTTC. This chain joins TRBV20-1 and TRBJ2-5; the match to TRBD2 covers 7 bases. After removal of 6 bases from V and 5 bases from J, the junction contained 15 bases not matched to a gene. CDR3 size: 15 residues. CDR1 is DFQATT and CDR2 is SNEGSKA in the germline V gene (reference sequence).

This clonotype has at least ten counts. The chain is built from TRBV5-1 and TRBJ2-1; 8 nucleotides align to TRBD2. With 4 bases clipped from V and 9 bases from J, the junction kept 21 bases outside the gene matches. In germline, CDR1 is SGHRS, CDR2 YFSETQ. The CDR3 spans 18 residues. CDR3 sequence: CASSPAGVNQRGIFEQFF. In DNA form, the CDR3 reads TGCGCCAGCAGCCCGGCGGGGGTAAACCAGCGGGGGATTTTTGAGCAGTTCTTC.

This clonotype was counted a few times. The chain couples TRBV5-1 to TRBJ1-1; a weak D match, TRBD1 (5 bases). The V end was cut by 3 bases, the J end by 3 bases, with 12 bases between. The length of the CDR3 is 14 residues. CDR1 is SGHRS and CDR2 is YFSETQ in the germline V gene. The CDR3 DNA reads as TGCGCCAGCAGCTCGTGGGGGGGAGACACTGAAGCTTTCTTT. It encodes CASSSWGGDTEAFF.

This clonotype came up a few times. The chain links TRBV7-2 to TRBJ2-1; D possibly corresponds to TRBD2 (5 bases). There are 13 residues in the CDR3. In germline, CDR1 is SGHTA, CDR2 FQGNSA. Trimming removed 3 bases at V and 6 bases at J, with 9 bases between. The CDR3 DNA reads TGTGCCAGCAGCTTTACTAGTGTCAATGAGCAGTTCTTC. Translation gives CASSFTSVNEQFF.

The rearrangement joins TRBV5-1 to TRBJ2-3; D remains unclear. From germline, CDR1 is SGHRS and CDR2 YFSETQ. The CDR3 length is 16 residues. The germline V and J ends were trimmed by 5 bases and 3 bases, with 19 bases remaining between them. In DNA form, the CDR3 reads TGCGCCAGCAGTCTCATCGGCGGAACCCTGACAGATACGCAGTATTTT. Residues: CASSLIGGTLTDTQYF.

This chain joins TRBV5-1 and TRBJ1-1; D remains unclear. This CDR3 is 14 amino acids long. Germline loops: CDR1 SGHRS, CDR2 YFSETQ. V was pared by 2 bases and J by 1 base, with 9 bases between. CDR3 nucleotide sequence: TGCGCCAGCAGCTTTAACGGCCAGAACACTGAAGCTTTCTTT. Amino acid sequence: CASSFNGQNTEAFF.

This clonotype was seen more than once but under ten times. The chain's CDR3 is CASSPGTGRKNEQFF. The DNA for the CDR3 is TGCGCCAGCAGCCCCGGGACAGGGCGTAAGAATGAGCAGTTCTTC. The chain has TRBV5-1 and TRBJ2-1; 9 nucleotides line up with TRBD1. The length of the CDR3 is 15 residues. The germline CDR1 and CDR2 sequences are SGHRS and YFSETQ. With V trimmed by 4 bases and J by 7 bases, 9 bases remained unmatched.

The chain uses TRBV4-3 and TRBJ2-1; 14 bases are a match to TRBD2. This CDR3 comprises 18 residues. The trim removed 6 bases at V and 6 bases at J, leaving 13 bases unmatched. In germline, CDR1 is LGHNA, CDR2 YSLEER. CDR3 coding DNA: TGCGCCAGCAGACCTATAAGACTAGCGGGAGGGGTCGGCAATGAGCAGTTCTTC. Amino acids: CASRPIRLAGGVGNEQFF.

This clonotype was picked up a small number of times. The chain employs TRBV5-1 and TRBJ1-2; the match to TRBD1 covers 7 bases. CDR1 SGHRS and CDR2 YFSETQ come from the germline V gene. The ends lost 3 bases at V and 3 bases at J; junction bases unmatched: 2. CDR3 size: 13 residues. CDR3 in amino acids: CASSSDRDYGYTF. The CDR3 DNA is TGCGCCAGCAGCTCCGACAGGGACTATGGCTACACCTTC.

This clonotype was seen only once. The chain employs TRBV18 and TRBJ2-5; D may be TRBD1 (7 bases). The germline V and J ends were trimmed by 4 bases and 2 bases, with 17 bases remaining between them. From germline, CDR1 is KGHSH and CDR2 LQKENI. The CDR3 has 16 residues. CDR3 DNA: TGTGCCAGCTCACGGGCACGCGGGACAGATCAAGAGACCCAGTACTTC. It codes for CASSRARGTDQETQYF.

The table lists this clonotype with many counts. The chain links TRBV20-1 to TRBJ2-1; 9 bases map to TRBD2. CDR1 and CDR2 (germline): DFQATT, SNEGSKA (reference sequence). V lost 5 bases to trimming and J lost 2 bases; unmatched junction nucleotides: 1. CDR3 length: 13 residues. The CDR3 reads CSARLAAYNEQFF. CDR3 nucleotide sequence: TGCAGTGCTCGACTAGCGGCCTACAATGAGCAGTTCTTC.

This clonotype was seen a handful of times. This sequence joins TRBV4-1 and TRBJ1-5, with D tentatively TRBD1 (5 bases). The CDR3 has 16 amino acids. Germline assignment: CDR1 MGHRA and CDR2 YSYEKL. Trimming cost V 1 base and J 5 bases, with 15 bases left between them. In nucleotides, the CDR3 is TGCGCCAGCAGCCAAGGGCCGCGGGGAGGGGATCAGCCCCAGCATTTT. It codes for CASSQGPRGGDQPQHF.

This sequence joins TRBV5-1 and TRBJ2-1, with 9 bases aligning to TRBD2. CDR1 is SGHRS and CDR2 is YFSETQ in the germline V gene. The CDR3 extends over 16 amino acids. The V segment lost 4 bases and the J segment 4 bases; nucleotides outside the gene matches: 9. CDR3 DNA sequence: TGCGCCAGCAGCGCCGGTAGCGGGGGTACATACAATGAGCAGTTCTTC. This translates into CASSAGSGGTYNEQFF. The entire variable domain, with the rest obtained from reference TRBV5-1 and TRBJ2-1, is as follows: KAGVTQTPRYLIKTRGQQVTLSCSPISGHRSVSWYQQTPGQGLQFLFEYFSETQRNKGNFPGRFSGRQFSNSRSEMNVSTLELGDSALYLCASSAGSGGTYNEQFFGPGTRLTVL.